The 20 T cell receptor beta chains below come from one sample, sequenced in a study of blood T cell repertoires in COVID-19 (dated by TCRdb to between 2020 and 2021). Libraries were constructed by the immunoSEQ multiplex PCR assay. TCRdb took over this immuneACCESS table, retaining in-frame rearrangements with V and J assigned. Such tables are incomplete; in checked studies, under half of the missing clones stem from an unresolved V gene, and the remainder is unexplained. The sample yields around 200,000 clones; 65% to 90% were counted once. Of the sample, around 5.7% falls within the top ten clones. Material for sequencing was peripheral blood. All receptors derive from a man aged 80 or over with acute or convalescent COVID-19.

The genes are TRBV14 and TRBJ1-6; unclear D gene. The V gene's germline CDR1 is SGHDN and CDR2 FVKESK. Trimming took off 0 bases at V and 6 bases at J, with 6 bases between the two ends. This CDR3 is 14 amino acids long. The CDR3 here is CASSQDYSNSPLHF. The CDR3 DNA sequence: TGTGCCAGCAGCCAAGATTACAGTAATTCACCCCTCCACTTT.

The CDR3 spells CASTRRGGQGTDTQYF. The DNA for the CDR3 is TGTGCCAGCACCCGAAGGGGGGGACAAGGCACAGATACGCAGTATTTT. V is TRBV9 and J is TRBJ2-3; D is possibly TRBD2 (7 bases). Germline CDR1 and CDR2: SGDLS and YYNGEE. This CDR3 is built from 16 residues. V dropped 6 bases and J dropped 1 base, with 18 bases sitting between them.

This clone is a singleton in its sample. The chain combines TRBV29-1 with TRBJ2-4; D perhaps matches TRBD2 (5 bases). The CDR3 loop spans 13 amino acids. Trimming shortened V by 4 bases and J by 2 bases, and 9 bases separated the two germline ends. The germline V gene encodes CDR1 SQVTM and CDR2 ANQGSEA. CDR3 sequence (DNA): TGCAGCGTTGTGGCTAGCACCAAAAACATTCAGTACTTC. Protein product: CSVVASTKNIQYF.

The CDR3 protein is CASSLGGLAGTYEQYF. The CDR3 DNA follows: TGTGCCAGCAGCTTAGGGGGACTAGCGGGAACCTACGAGCAGTACTTC. The V and J genes are TRBV7-8 and TRBJ2-7; 13 bases agree with TRBD2. The CDR3 runs to 16 residues. The V and J ends lost 1 base and 2 bases, in that order; junction bases with no gene match: 2. Germline V gene sequence: CDR1 SGHVS, CDR2 FQNEAQ.

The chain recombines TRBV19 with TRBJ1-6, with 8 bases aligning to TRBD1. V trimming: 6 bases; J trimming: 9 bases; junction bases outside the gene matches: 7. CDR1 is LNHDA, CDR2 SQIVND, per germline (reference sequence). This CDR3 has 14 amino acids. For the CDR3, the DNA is TGTGCCAGTAGGGACAGGGTCGGGAGTTCACCCCTCCACTTT. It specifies CASRDRVGSSPLHF.

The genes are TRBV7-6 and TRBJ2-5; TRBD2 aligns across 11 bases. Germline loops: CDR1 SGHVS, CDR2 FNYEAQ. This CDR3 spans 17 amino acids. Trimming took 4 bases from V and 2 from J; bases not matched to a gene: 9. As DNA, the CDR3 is TGTGCCAGCAGCTCGGCCGGGACTAGCGGAGCTCAAGAGACCCAGTACTTC. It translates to CASSSAGTSGAQETQYF.

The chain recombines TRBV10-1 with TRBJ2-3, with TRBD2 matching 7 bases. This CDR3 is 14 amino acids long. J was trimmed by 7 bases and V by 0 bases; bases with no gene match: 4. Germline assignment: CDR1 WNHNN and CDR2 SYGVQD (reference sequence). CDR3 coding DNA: TGCGCCAGCAGTGAGTCCGGCGGGAGCTATACGCAGTATTTT. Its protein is CASSESGGSYTQYF.

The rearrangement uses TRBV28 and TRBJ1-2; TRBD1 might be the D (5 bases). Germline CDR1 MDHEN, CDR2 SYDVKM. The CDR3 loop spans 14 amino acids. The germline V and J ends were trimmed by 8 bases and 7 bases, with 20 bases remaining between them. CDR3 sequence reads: CASHFNGAVVGYTF. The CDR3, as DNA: TGTGCCAGCCATTTTAATGGGGCCGTTGTTGGCTACACCTTC.

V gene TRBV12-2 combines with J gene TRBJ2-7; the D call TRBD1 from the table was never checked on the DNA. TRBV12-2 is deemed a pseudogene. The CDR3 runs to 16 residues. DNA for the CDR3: TGTGCAAGTCGCTTCATGACGGGGAACAGGGGGCGCGAGCAGTACGTC. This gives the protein CASRFMTGNRGREQYV.

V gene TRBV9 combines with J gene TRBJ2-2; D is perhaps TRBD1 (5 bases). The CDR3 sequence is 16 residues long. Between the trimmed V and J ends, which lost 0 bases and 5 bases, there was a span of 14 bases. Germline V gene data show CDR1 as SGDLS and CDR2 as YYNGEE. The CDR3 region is CASSVGTRQPTGELFF. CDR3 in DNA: TGTGCCAGCAGCGTAGGTACGAGACAGCCTACCGGGGAGCTGTTTTTT.

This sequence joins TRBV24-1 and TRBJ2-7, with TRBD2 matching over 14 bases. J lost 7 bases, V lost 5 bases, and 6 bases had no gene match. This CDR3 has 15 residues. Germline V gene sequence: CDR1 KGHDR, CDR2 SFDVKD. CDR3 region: CATSAWTSGRLEQYV. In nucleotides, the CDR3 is TGTGCCACCAGTGCATGGACTAGCGGGAGGTTAGAGCAGTACGTC.

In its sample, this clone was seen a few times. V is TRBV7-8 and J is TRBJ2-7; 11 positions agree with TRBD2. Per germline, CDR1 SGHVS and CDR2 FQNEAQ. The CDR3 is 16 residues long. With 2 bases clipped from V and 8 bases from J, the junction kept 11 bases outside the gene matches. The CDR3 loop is CASSLHSTSGSRKQYF. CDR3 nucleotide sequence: TGTGCCAGCAGCTTACACTCAACTAGCGGGAGCAGAAAGCAGTACTTC.

The DNA for the CDR3 is TGTGCCAGTAGTATCAACTACCTCATCTCCACAGATACGCAGTATTTT. It yields the protein CASSINYLISTDTQYF. V usage is TRBV19 and J usage is TRBJ2-3, with D unclear. CDR3 size: 16 residues. The ends were cut back, 3 bases at V and 2 bases at J, with 15 bases in the middle. Germline CDR1 reads LNHDA; CDR2 reads SQIVND (reference sequence).

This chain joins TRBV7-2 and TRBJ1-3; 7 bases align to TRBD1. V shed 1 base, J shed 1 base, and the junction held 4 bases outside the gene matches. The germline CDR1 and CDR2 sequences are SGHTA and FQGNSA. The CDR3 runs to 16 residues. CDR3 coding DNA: TGTGCCAGCAGCTTAGTAAGGGGGCAGTCTGGAAACACCATATATTTT. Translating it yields CASSLVRGQSGNTIYF.

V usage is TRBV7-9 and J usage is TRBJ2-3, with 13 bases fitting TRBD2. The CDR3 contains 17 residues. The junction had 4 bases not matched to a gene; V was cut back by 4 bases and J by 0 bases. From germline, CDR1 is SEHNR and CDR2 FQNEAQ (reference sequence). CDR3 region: CASSSGLAGSSTDTQYF. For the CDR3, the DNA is TGTGCCAGCAGCTCGGGACTAGCGGGGTCTAGCACAGATACGCAGTATTTT.

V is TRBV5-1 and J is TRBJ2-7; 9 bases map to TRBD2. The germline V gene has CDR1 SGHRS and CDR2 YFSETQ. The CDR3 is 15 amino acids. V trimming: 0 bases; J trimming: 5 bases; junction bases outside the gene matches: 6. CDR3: CASSLENSGSDEQYF. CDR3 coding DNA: TGCGCCAGCAGCTTGGAAAATAGCGGGAGCGACGAGCAGTACTTC.

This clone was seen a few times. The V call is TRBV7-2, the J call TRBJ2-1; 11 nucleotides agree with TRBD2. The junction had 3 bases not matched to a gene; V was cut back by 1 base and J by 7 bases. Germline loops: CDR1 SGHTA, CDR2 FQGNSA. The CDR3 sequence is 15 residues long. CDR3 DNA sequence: TGTGCCAGCAGCTTAGTTTCTAGCGGGGGGAATGAGCAGTTCTTC. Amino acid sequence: CASSLVSSGGNEQFF. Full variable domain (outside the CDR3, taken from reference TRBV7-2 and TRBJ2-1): GAGVSQSPSNKVTEKGKDVELRCDPISGHTALYWYRQSLGQGLEFLIYFQGNSAPDKSGLPSDRFSAERTGGSVSTLTIQRTQQEDSAVYLCASSLVSSGGNEQFFGPGTRLTVL.

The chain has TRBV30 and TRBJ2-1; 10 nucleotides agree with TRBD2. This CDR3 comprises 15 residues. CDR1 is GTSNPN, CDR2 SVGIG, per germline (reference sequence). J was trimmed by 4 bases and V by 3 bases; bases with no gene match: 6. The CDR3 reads CAWSPGTSVYNEQFF. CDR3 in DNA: TGTGCCTGGAGCCCCGGGACTAGCGTGTACAATGAGCAGTTCTTC.

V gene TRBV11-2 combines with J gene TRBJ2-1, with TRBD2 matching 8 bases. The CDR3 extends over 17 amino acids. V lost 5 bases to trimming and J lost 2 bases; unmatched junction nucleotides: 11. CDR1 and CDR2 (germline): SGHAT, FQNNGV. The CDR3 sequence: CASSPPLLADTYNEQFF. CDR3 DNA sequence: TGTGCCAGCAGCCCTCCCCTACTAGCGGACACCTACAATGAGCAGTTCTTC.

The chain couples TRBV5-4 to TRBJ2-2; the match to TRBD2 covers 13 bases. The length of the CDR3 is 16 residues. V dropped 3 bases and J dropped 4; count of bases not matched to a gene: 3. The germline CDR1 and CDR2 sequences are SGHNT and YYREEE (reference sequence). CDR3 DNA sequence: TGTGCCAGCAGCTCGGGACTAGCGGGGTCCACCGGGGAGCTGTTTTTT. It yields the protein CASSSGLAGSTGELFF.